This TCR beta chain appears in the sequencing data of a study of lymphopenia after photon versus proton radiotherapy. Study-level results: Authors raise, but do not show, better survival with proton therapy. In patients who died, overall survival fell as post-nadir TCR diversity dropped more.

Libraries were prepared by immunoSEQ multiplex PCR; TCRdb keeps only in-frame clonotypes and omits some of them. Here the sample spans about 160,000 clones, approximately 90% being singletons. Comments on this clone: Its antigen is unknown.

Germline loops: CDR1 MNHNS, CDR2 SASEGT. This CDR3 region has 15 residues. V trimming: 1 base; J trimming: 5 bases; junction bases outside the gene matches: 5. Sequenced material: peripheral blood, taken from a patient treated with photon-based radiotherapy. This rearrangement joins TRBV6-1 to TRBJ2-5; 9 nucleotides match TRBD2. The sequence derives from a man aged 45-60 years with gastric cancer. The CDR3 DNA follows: TGTGCCAGCAGTGAAGGCGGGAGGGGAACGGAGACCCAGTACTTC. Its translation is CASSEGGRGTETQYF.